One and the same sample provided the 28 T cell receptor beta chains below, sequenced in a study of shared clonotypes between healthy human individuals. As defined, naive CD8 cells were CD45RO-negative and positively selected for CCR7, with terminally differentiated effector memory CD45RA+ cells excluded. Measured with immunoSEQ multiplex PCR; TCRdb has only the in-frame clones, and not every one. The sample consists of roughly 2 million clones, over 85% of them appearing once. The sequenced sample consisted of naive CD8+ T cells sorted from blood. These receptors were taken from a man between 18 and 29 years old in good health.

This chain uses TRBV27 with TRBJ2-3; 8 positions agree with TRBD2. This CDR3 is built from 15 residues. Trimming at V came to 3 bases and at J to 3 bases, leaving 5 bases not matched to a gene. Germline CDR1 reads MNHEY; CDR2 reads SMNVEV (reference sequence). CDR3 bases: TGTGCCAGCAGTTTGTATAGCGGGGTGACAGATACGCAGTATTTT. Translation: CASSLYSGVTDTQYF.

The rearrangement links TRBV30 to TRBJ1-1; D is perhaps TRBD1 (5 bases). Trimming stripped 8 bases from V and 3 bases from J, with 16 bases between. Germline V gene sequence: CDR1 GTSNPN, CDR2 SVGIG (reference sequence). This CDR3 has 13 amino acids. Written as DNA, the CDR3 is TGTGCCGGAACCTTGGGAGGGGACACTGAAGCTTTCTTT. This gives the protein CAGTLGGDTEAFF.

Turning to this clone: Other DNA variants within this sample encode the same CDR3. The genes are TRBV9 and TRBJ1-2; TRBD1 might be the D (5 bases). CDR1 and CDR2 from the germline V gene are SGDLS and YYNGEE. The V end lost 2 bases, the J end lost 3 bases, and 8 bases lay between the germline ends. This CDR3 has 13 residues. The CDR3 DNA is TGTGCCAGCAGCGTCGGGACTGACTATGGCTACACCTTC. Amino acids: CASSVGTDYGYTF.

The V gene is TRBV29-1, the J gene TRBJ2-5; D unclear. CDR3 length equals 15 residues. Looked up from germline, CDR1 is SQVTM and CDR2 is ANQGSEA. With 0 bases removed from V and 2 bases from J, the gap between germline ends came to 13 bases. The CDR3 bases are TGCAGCGTTGAAGATCTCTCGGCCTTACAAGAGACCCAGTACTTC. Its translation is CSVEDLSALQETQYF.

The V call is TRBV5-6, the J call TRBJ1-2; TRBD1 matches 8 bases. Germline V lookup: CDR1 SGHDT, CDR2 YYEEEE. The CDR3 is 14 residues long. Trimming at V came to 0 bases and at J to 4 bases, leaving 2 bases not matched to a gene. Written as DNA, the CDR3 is TGTGCCAGCAGCTTGGACAGGGGGAGCTATGGCTACACCTTC. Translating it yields CASSLDRGSYGYTF.

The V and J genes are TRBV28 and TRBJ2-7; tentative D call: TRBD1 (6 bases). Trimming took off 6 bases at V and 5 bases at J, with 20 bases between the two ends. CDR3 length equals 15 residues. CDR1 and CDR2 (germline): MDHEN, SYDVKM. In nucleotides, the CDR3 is TGTGCCAGCAGATCCCCCGGAGCAGGGGCGAACGAGCAGTACTTC. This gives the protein CASRSPGAGANEQYF.

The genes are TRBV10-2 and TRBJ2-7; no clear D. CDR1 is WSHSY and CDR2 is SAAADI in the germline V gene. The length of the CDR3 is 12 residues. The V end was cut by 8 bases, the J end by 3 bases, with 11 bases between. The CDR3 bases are TGCGCCAGCCTAGGCCCGTACTACGAGCAGTACTTC. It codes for CASLGPYYEQYF.

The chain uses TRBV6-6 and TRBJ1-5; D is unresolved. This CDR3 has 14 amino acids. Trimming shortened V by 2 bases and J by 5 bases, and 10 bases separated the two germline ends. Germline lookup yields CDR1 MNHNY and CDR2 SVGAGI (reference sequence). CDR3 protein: CASSYQTDDQPQHF. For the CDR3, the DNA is TGTGCCAGCAGTTACCAGACCGATGATCAGCCCCAGCATTTT.

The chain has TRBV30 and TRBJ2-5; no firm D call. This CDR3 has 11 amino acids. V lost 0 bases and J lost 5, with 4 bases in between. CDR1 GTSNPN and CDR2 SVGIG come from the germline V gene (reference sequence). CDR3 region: CAWSVVETQYF. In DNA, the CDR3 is TGTGCCTGGAGTGTAGTGGAGACCCAGTACTTC.

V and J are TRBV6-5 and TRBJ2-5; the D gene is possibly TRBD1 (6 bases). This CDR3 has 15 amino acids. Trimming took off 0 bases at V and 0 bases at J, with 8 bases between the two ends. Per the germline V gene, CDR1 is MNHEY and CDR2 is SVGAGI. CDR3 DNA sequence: TGTGCCAGCAGTTACTCTCAGGGGCACCAAGAGACCCAGTACTTC. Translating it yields CASSYSQGHQETQYF.

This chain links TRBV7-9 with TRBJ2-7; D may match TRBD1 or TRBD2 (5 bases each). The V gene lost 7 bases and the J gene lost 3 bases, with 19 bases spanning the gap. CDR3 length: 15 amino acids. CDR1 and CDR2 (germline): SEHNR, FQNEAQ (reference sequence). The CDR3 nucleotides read TGTGCCAGCATCCAACCGGGGCCGATCGGCTACGAGCAGTACTTC. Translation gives CASIQPGPIGYEQYF.

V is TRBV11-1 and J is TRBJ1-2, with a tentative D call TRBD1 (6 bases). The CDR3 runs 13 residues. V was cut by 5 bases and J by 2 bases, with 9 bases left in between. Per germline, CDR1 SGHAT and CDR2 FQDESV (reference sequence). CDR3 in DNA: TGTGCCAGCAGCAGGACAGTGAACTATGGCTACACCTTC. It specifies CASSRTVNYGYTF.

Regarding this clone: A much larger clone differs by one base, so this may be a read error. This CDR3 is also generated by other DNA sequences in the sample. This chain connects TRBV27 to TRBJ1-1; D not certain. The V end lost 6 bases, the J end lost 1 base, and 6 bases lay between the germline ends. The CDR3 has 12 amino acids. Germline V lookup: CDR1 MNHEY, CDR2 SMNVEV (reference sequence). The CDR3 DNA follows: TGTGCCAGCAGGGTAGGGAACACTGAAGCTTTCTTT. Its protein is CASRVGNTEAFF.

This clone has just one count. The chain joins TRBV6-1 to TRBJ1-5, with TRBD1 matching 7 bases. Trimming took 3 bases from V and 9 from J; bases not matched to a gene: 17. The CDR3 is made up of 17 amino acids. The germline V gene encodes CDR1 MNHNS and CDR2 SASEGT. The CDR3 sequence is CASSEGTEGLGLWPQHF. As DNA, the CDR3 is TGTGCCAGCAGTGAGGGGACAGAGGGGCTTGGGCTTTGGCCCCAGCATTTT.

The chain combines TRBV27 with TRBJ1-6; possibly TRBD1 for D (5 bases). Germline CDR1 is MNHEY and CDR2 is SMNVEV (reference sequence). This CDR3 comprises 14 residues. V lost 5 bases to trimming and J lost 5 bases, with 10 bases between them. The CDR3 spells CASSVEGNNSPLHF. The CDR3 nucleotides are TGTGCCAGCAGTGTTGAGGGGAATAATTCACCCCTCCACTTT.

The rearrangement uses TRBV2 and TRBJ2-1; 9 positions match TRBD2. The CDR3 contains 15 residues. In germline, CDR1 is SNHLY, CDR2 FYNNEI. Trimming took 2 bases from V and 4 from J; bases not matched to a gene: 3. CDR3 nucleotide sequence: TGTGCCAGCAGTGAACTTGCGGGAGGGTACAATGAGCAGTTCTTC. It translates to CASSELAGGYNEQFF.

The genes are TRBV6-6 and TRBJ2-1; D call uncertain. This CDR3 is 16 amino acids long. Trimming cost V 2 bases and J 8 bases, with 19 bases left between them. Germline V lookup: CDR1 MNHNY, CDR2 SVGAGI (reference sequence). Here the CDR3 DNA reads TGTGCCAGCAGTTACGCGACGAACTCCTACAGTGATGAGCAGTTCTTC. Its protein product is CASSYATNSYSDEQFF.

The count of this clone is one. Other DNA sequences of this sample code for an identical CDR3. CDR3 in DNA: TGTGCCAGCAGTTTGACAGTAAACTATGGCTACACCTTC. Protein: CASSLTVNYGYTF. The chain combines TRBV27 with TRBJ1-2; the D gene is possibly TRBD1 (5 bases). Germline V gene sequence: CDR1 MNHEY, CDR2 SMNVEV (reference sequence). V lost 3 bases, J lost 2 bases, and 7 bases lay in between. The CDR3 has 13 amino acids.

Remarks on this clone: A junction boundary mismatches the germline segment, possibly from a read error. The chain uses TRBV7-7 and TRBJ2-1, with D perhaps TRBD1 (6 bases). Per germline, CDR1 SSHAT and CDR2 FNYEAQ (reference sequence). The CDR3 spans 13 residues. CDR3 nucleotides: TGTGCTAGCAGCAGGGGACAATACAATGAGCAGTTCTTC. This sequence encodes CASSRGQYNEQFF.

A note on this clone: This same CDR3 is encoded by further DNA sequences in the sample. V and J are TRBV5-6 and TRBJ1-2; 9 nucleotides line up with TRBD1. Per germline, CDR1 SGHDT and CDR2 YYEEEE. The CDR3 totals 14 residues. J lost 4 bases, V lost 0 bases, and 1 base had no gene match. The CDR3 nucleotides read TGTGCCAGCAGCTTGGAGGGACAGGGCTATGGCTACACCTTC. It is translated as CASSLEGQGYGYTF.

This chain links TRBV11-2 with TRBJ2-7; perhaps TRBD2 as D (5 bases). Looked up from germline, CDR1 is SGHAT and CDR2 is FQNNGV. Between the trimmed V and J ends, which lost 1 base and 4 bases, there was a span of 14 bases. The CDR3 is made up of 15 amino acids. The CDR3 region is CASSLGSAVTYEQYF. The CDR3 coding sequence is TGTGCCAGCAGCTTAGGTTCAGCGGTCACGTACGAGCAGTACTTC.

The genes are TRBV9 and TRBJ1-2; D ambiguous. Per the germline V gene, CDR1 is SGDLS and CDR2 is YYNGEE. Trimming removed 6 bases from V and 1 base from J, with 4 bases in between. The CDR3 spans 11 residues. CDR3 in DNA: TGTGCCAGCACGAATAACTATGGCTACACCTTC. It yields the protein CASTNNYGYTF.

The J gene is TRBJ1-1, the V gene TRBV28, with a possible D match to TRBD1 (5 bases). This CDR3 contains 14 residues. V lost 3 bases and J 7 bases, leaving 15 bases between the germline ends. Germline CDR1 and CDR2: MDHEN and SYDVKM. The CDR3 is CASSLSGAQIEAFF. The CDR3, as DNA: TGTGCCAGCAGTTTGAGCGGGGCCCAGATTGAAGCTTTCTTT.

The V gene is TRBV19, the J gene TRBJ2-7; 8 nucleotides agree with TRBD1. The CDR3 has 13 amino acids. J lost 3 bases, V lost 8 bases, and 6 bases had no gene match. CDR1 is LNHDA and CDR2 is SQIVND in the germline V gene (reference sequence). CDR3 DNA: TGTGCCAGTTCAACAGGGGGATTCTACGAGCAGTACTTC. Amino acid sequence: CASSTGGFYEQYF.

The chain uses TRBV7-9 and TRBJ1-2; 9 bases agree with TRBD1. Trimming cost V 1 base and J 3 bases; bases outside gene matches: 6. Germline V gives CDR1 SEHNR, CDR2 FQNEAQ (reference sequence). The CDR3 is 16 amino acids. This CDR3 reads CASSLVDRGDHYGYTF. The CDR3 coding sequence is TGTGCCAGCAGCTTAGTGGACAGGGGAGATCACTATGGCTACACCTTC.

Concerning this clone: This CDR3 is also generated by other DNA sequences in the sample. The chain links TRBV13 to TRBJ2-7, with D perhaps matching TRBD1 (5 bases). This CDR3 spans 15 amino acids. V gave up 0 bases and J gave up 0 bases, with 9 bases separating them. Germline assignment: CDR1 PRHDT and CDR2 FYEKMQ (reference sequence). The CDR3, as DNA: TGTGCCAGCAGCTTAGGGGCAGGGCTCTCCTACGAGCAGTACTTC. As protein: CASSLGAGLSYEQYF. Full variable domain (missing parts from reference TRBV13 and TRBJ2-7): AAGVIQSPRHLIKEKRETATLKCYPIPRHDTVYWYQQGPGQDPQFLISFYEKMQSDKGSIPDRFSAQQFSDYHSELNMSSLELGDSALYFCASSLGAGLSYEQYFGPGTRLTVT.

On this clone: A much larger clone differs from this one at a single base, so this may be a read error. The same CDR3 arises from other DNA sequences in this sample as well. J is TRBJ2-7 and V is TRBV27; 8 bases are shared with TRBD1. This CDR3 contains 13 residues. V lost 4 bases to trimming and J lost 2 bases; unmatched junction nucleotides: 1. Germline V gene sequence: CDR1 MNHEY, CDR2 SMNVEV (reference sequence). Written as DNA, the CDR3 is TGTGCCAGCAGTTGGACAGGGCCCTACGAGCAGTACTTC. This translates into CASSWTGPYEQYF.

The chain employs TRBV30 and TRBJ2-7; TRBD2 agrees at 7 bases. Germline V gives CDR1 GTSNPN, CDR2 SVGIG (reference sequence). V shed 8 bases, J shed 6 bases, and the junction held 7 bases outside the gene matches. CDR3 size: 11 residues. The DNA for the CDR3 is TGTGCCCTAAGCGGGGTAGGCGAGCAGTACTTC. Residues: CALSGVGEQYF.